Here is one T cell receptor (beta chain) with its context. There is no known antigen for this receptor. Nothing much larger sits one base from this clone, and base qualities are not available. Every donor in the study was a healthy Caucasian. The twin cohort comprised three pairs of female monozygotic twins, all aged roughly 18 to 30 years. Peripheral blood mononuclear cells were the source from which RNA for the TCR libraries was isolated. The source of the sample is a study of identical twins (dated by TCRdb to the mid-2010s). Describing the broader study: To test whether fetal clonotypes persist, the study used deep sequencing on TCR alpha and beta repertoires from monozygotic twins, unrelated adults of various ages, and cord blood. Replicate twin experiments were performed at different times using different library preparation protocols to rule out contamination.

The V end loses 0 bases and the J end loses 7 bases, and a stretch of 8 bases separates them. Reading from cysteine to phenylalanine, the CDR3 counts 13 amino acids. The retained sequence is limited to the CDR3, 39 bases, with the frame set at the first base. Reading the germline V gene gives CDR1 SGHDT and CDR2 YYEEEE. The paper's findings and limits, for the study overall: In monozygotic twins, recombination models systematically underestimated out-of-frame TCR alpha sharing, but the models matched the sharing seen between unrelated individuals. The excess sharing between twins in beta out-of-frame sequences was weaker because fewer shared sequences reduced the signal-to-noise ratio. Abundant cord blood beta clonotypes carried fewer insertions; young adult naive repertoires showed a weaker similar trend, while memory repertoires showed none. Zero-insertion analyses could be partly confounded by invariant T cells such as MAIT and iNKT, though diverse VJ usage argued against such confounding for most clonotypes. Because the same donors could not be followed over many years, conclusions were based on cross-sectional statistical analysis. Compared with coincidental sharing between unrelated individuals, out-of-frame TCR alpha sequences shared between twins had an excess of sequences with low generation probability.

Libraries were prepared through 5' RACE. The sequencing machine was an Illumina HiSeq 2000. Template switching introduced a universal primer binding site; the final cDNA contained a unique molecular identifier, enabling accurate counting of TCR cDNA molecules. Specific primers in the conserved constant-segment region were used to synthesize first-strand cDNA for TCR alpha and beta chains. To control for contamination, each cDNA library was double barcoded with a SMART-Mk sample barcode plus Illumina barcodes. TruSeq adapter sequences, together with Illumina sample barcodes, were added in two successive PCR steps. The TCR alpha and beta cDNA libraries were sequenced on the Illumina HiSeq platform using custom primers. The original methods were these. MiGEC processed the raw reads to extract unique molecular identifiers, while MiXCR was used to determine the CDR3 positions. For each individual, recombination models were inferred using an EM algorithm with the repgenHMM and IGoR tools. Shared clonotype analysis was performed with the tcR package in R, normalizing sharing by the product of cloneset sizes. Out-of-frame nonproductive sequences were analyzed to study raw recombination free of thymic and clonal selection effects. TCRdb passed the public sequencing reads through fastp at Q25 and MiXCR, retaining productive beta sequences. Identical CDR3 proteins give one entry, which carries the most common genes and DNA. TCRdb, rather than the study authors, made the V and J calls. This sample lists roughly 770,000 distinct CDR3 sequences; 18% were detected once. The ten biggest clones cover less than 15% of the sample.

This sample was shared with a second study, whose subject was T cells expressing NK-cell markers. The second paper states: In sorted CD3+CD56+NKG2C+, CD3+CD56+NKG2C- and CD3+CD56-NKG2C+ T-cell subsets from several donors, TCR beta-chain repertoires were profiled. Of the eight sequenced donors, seven were found to be HCMV-seropositive and one was found to be HCMV-seronegative. To restrict sorting to alphabetaTCR-expressing T cells, an anti-gammadeltaTCR antibody was added in several experiments. In five to seven donors, the dominant CD3+CD56+NKG2C+ clonotypes were found to rank among the top 10 CD8+ clonotypes and to make up about 1.0-7.0% of CD8+ T cells. Those dominant clonotypes were again the most abundant among CD3+CD56-NKG2C+ cells in a handful of donors, at about 28.3-60.1%. Whether the expanded NKG2C-expressing T cell clones were specific for HCMV antigens was left unclear. Randomly selected healthy volunteers, three men and five women, were used as the eight sequenced donors. HCMV-specific IgG was detected in serum with a commercial ELISA kit to determine HCMV serostatus. For more than 5 donors, unsorted PBMC were also used to sequence bulk peripheral blood T-cell repertoires. MIGEC was used to demultiplex reads and group the reads by UMI, and MiTCR was used to assemble and quantify clonotypes. Only TCR cDNA sequences supported by at least two reads were kept to exclude erroneous sequences. Downstream repertoire analysis used the tcR package, and clonotypes were matched across fractions by CDR3 nucleotide sequence plus V segment. VDJmatch was used to annotate antigen specificity against VDJdb, with one amino acid substitution allowed in CDR3.

The sample consisted of PBMCs. The TCR comes from a young woman in good health. The chain is made from TRBV5-6 and TRBJ1-5; no D gene call is confident. The DNA sequence is as follows: TGTGCCAGCAGCTTGGGGATGGGACAGCCCCAGCATTTT. Its amino acids are CASSLGMGQPQHF.